These T cell receptor beta chains were read from a single sample in a study of blood T cells in healthy people across ages. TCRdb used MiXCR to reprocess the 5' RACE reads, holding one entry per CDR3 protein. The sample lists about 780,000 distinct CDR3 sequences, around half occurring once. Material for sequencing was blood. Receptors originate from a man at least 80 years old in good health. Both conserved end residues are part of each CDR3. Each record gives: CDR3 protein, CDR3 length, clone size, V gene. Only some rows state a clone size, as once, few, many or a class for expanded clones.

CACDTSVGRMFF 12 once TRBV30
CASSAGTTYNEQFF 14 many TRBV6-5
CASSSYRDKYNEQYF 15 NA TRBV7-2
CASRPYPGSGHNEQFF 16 NA TRBV5-1
CASSEGLAGGRAKNIQYF 18 NA TRBV6-1
CASSQATSGRSYEQYF 16 many TRBV4-1
CASSRDRGLEQYF 13 NA TRBV3-1
CASGGTVNQETQYF 14 NA TRBV12-3/TRBV12-4
CASSLAVAENNEQFF 15 NA TRBV7-2
CSVAGTGGVGPYNEQFF 17 NA TRBV29-1
CASSLALAGGFQETQYF 17 many TRBV7-2
CASRPQVFQETQYF 14 NA TRBV2
CATSRDLPTSGRTKNIQYF 19 NA TRBV15
CASSLSGGGQSPLHF 15 few TRBV11-2
CASQTGWTSGPSSYNEQFF 19 NA TRBV2
CAISEASGSNEQFF 14 many TRBV10-3
CASSEARAGGTETQYF 16 NA TRBV2
CASSLPSAVANQPQHF 16 NA TRBV28
CASSSREGEQYF 12 few TRBV12-3/TRBV12-4
CSASLRKVLRDEQFF 15 few TRBV20-1
CASSLELKQGANYGYTF 17 NA TRBV12-3/TRBV12-4
CASSELEDQYF 11 few TRBV2
CASSPSLAGGSYNEQFF 17 few TRBV7-9
CASSFRRDSYGQYF 14 NA TRBV7-7
CASSYSGGNEKLFF 14 few TRBV6-6
CASSMGGGYSSGANVRTF 18 NA TRBV28
CASSPGDPMLYEQYF 15 NA TRBV11-3
CASSPGTGWTDTQYF 15 once TRBV7-2
CSARDGLAVHNEQYF 15 NA TRBV20-1
CASSRDADIYEQYF 14 few TRBV4-3
CSASALAGGPGDTQYF 16 NA TRBV20-1
CASNDLGEGGQYF 13 NA TRBV6-2/TRBV6-3
CASSDGGPWELFF 13 NA TRBV6-1
CASSTQGAAYEQYF 14 many TRBV7-2
CASSPDHREGNEQFF 15 few TRBV5-1
CASRAGGMRNSPLHF 15 few TRBV12-3/TRBV12-4
CSAINVAGTGGKKLFF 16 NA TRBV20-1
CASRSGQVAGAQYF 14 NA TRBV2
CASSPGLPTDTQYF 14 many TRBV7-2
CASTEFRRALDPDTQYF 17 NA TRBV12-3/TRBV12-4